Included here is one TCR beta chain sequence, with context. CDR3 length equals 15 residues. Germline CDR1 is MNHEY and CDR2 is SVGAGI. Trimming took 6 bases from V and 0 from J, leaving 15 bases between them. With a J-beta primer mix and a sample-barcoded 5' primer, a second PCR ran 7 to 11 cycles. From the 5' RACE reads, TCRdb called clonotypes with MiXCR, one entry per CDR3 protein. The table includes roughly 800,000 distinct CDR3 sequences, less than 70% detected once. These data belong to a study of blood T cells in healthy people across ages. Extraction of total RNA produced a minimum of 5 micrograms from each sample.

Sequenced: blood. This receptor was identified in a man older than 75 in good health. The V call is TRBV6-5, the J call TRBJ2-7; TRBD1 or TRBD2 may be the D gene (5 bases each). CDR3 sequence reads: CASSPGTPSSYEQYF. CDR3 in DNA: TGTGCCAGCAGCCCCGGGACCCCTAGCTCCTACGAGCAGTACTTC.